Presented here are 8 T cell receptor beta chains from one specimen sequenced in a study of blood T cell repertoires in COVID-19 (TCRdb year 2020). Libraries were constructed by the immunoSEQ multiplex PCR assay. TCRdb limited this immuneACCESS table to in-frame rearrangements with V and J called. A share of clones is missing; checked studies link under half to unresolved V genes, and the rest is unexplained. Counted in this sample were 250,000 to 300,000 clones; about nine tenths of them appeared once. The ten biggest clones cover 1.7% of the sample. What was sequenced was PBMCs or T cells enriched from blood (not recorded which). These receptor sequences come from a woman in her forties who had recovered from COVID-19.

The chain combines TRBV6-4 with TRBJ1-2; TRBD1 is a possible D gene (5 bases). There are 14 residues in the CDR3. V was clipped by 0 bases and J by 8 bases, with 13 bases between them. Germline CDR1 and CDR2: MRHNA and SNTAGT. CDR3 DNA: TGTGCCAGCAGTGACTCGCCAGGGACTGTAGGCTACACCTTC. Translating it yields CASSDSPGTVGYTF.

The CDR3 sequence is CASSKPRDSYNSPLHF. DNA of the CDR3: TGTGCCAGCAGTAAACCCCGGGACAGTTATAATTCACCCCTCCACTTT. V usage is TRBV2 and J usage is TRBJ1-6; 7 bases agree with TRBD1. V trimming: 5 bases; J trimming: 4 bases; junction bases outside the gene matches: 8. Germline CDR1 and CDR2: SNHLY and FYNNEI. The CDR3 length is 16 residues.

This chain connects TRBV15 to TRBJ2-7; tentatively, D is TRBD1 (5 bases). Germline values: CDR1 LNHNV, CDR2 YYDKDF (reference sequence). The V end lost 5 bases, the J end lost 5 bases, and 13 bases lay between the germline ends. The CDR3 extends over 13 amino acids. CDR3 residues: CATSQRGSHEQYF. The CDR3 DNA sequence: TGTGCCACCAGCCAAAGGGGATCCCACGAGCAGTACTTC.

This chain connects TRBV11-2 to TRBJ1-6; unclear D gene. Germline lookup yields CDR1 SGHAT and CDR2 FQNNGV. The CDR3 has 16 residues. V lost 5 bases, J lost 4 bases, and 15 bases lay in between. In nucleotides, the CDR3 is TGTGCCAGCAGCCCCCGCGGTCCCCAATATAATTCACCCCTCCACTTT. Encoded protein: CASSPRGPQYNSPLHF.

This clone was seen a single time. The V and J genes are TRBV18 and TRBJ1-6; TRBD1 might be the D (6 bases). The V gene's germline CDR1 is KGHSH and CDR2 LQKENI. The CDR3 consists of 14 residues. Between the trimmed V and J ends, which lost 2 bases and 8 bases, there was a span of 10 bases. DNA for the CDR3: TGTGCCAGCTCACCAGGGGGCTGGGATTCACCCCTCCACTTT. It codes for CASSPGGWDSPLHF.

As regards this clone: Other DNA sequences in the same sample also yield this CDR3. The chain is built from TRBV30 and TRBJ1-6; D is possibly TRBD1 (6 bases). Trimming removed 3 bases from V and 7 bases from J, with 16 bases in between. Germline V gene data show CDR1 as GTSNPN and CDR2 as SVGIG (reference sequence). The CDR3 is made up of 15 amino acids. DNA for the CDR3: TGTGCCTGGAGGGGACAAGGGATTGGCAATTCACCCCTCCACTTT. It codes for CAWRGQGIGNSPLHF.

The rearrangement joins TRBV29-1 to TRBJ2-1; D perhaps matches TRBD1 (6 bases). Germline V gene data show CDR1 as SQVTM and CDR2 as ANQGSEA. V was cut by 4 bases and J by 9 bases, with 13 bases left in between. The CDR3 length is 12 residues. The CDR3 region has the DNA TGCAGCGTTGTAAACAGGGCGGGTGAGCAGTTCTTC. It is translated as CSVVNRAGEQFF.

The V and J genes are TRBV6-5 and TRBJ1-4; 7 bases match TRBD1. The germline gives CDR1 MNHEY, CDR2 SVGAGI. The CDR3 runs to 15 residues. V shed 8 bases and J 4 bases; nucleotides not matched to a gene: 10. CDR3 sequence: CASQDPGQLNEKLFF. CDR3 bases: TGTGCCAGCCAAGACCCGGGACAGCTTAATGAAAAACTGTTTTTT.